This T cell receptor (beta chain) was documented in a study of shared clonotypes between healthy human individuals. The study's findings and limits: Memory subsets generally showed smaller estimated richness than naive subsets did.

Assay: immunoSEQ multiplex PCR; the TCRdb copy retains only in-frame clones and omits some. The table includes hundreds of thousands of clones, 85% to 95% detected once. For this clone: Its antigen is as yet unknown.

Selected positively for CCR7 and CD45RO-negative, naive CD8 cells excluded terminally differentiated effector memory CD45RA+ cells. Trimming took 2 bases from V and 0 from J; bases not matched to a gene: 5. The CDR3 covers 16 residues. CDR1 is KGHSH, CDR2 LQKENI, per germline. The clonotype comes from a woman aged 30 to 39 in good health. The V gene is TRBV18, the J gene TRBJ2-5; 8 bases are shared with TRBD1. The material sequenced was naive CD8+ T cells sorted from blood. CDR3 region: CASSPGDRGYQETQYF. The CDR3 DNA sequence: TGTGCCAGCTCACCAGGCGACAGGGGATACCAAGAGACCCAGTACTTC.